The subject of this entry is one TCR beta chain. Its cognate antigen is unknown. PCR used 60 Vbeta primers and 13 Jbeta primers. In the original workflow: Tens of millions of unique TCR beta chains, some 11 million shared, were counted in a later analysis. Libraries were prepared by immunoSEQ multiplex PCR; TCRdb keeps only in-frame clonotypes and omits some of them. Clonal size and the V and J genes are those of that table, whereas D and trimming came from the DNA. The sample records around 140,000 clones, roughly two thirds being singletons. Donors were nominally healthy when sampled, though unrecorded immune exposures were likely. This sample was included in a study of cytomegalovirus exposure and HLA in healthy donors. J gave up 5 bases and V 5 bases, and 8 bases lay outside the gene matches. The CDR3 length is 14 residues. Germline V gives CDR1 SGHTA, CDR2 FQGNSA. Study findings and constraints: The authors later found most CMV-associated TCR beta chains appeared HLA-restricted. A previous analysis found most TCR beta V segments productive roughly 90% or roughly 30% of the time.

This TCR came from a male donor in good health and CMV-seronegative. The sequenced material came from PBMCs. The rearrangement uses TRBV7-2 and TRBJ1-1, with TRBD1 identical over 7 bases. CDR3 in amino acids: CASSLQGGETEAFF. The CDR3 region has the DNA TGTGCCAGCAGCCTTCAGGGGGGTGAGACTGAAGCTTTCTTT.